The subject of this entry is one T cell receptor beta chain. What it recognizes is unknown. Germline CDR1 is SGHTA and CDR2 is FQGNSA. This CDR3 comprises 15 residues. Trimming left V 4 bases short and J 3 bases short, with 13 bases between. The data are from a study of blood T cells in healthy people across ages. Then a second PCR, running about 6 to 12 cycles, was carried out with a sample-barcoded 5' primer and a J-beta primer mix. Every cDNA was tagged by a template-switch adaptor with 12 random nucleotides. One entry per CDR3 protein results from TCRdb running MiXCR on the 5' RACE reads. The sample contains 650,000 to 1,000,000 distinct CDR3 sequences, roughly 46% of which appear only once. Study results and caveats: PBMCs that were unsorted prevented a conclusive naive versus antigen-experienced comparison. Estimates drawn from one million T cells were deemed to understate diversity.

This TCR was sampled from a man aged 80 or over in good health. The chain combines TRBV7-2 with TRBJ1-5; a possible D gene is TRBD1 (6 bases). The sequencing input was blood. This CDR3 reads CASSWKTGFNQPQHF. In DNA, the CDR3 is TGTGCCAGCAGCTGGAAGACAGGTTTCAATCAGCCCCAGCATTTT.